This TCR beta chain derives from a study of cytomegalovirus exposure and HLA in healthy donors. Overall study findings and caveats: An analysis done earlier found most TCR beta V segments productive about 87% or about 30% of the time.

Looked up from germline, CDR1 is SEHNR and CDR2 is FQNEAQ (reference sequence). The CDR3 is 12 amino acids. In the PCR, 60 Vbeta and 13 Jbeta primers were used. Clones were read by immunoSEQ multiplex PCR, and TCRdb kept only the in-frame ones, dropping some. Of some 180,000 clones listed, approximately 70% were seen once; the top ten hold 1.5% to 2%. On this clone: Its cognate antigen is unknown. At one end, the junction sequence differs from germline, possibly due to a read error.

The specimen was PBMCs. This sequence originates from a woman younger than 45 in good health and CMV-seronegative. The rearrangement links TRBV7-9 to TRBJ2-7; 8 nucleotides match TRBD2. As DNA, the CDR3 is TGTGCCAGCAGCTCCGGGAGGGACGAACAGTACTTC. Translation gives CASSSGRDEQYF. Full variable domain (outside the CDR3, taken from reference TRBV7-9 and TRBJ2-7): DTGVSQNPRHKITKRGQNVTFRCDPISEHNRLYWYRQTLGQGPEFLTYFQNEAQLEKSRLLSDRFSAERPKGSFSTLEIQRTEQGDSAMYLCASSSGRDEQYFGPGTRLTVT.